Shown below are 17 T cell receptor beta chains from a single sample sequenced in a study of patients and donors after allogeneic stem cell transplantation. TCRdb reprocessed the RT-PCR reads via MiXCR and lists one record per CDR3 protein. The data show 900,000 to 1,000,000 distinct CDR3 sequences, about a sixth seen once. The sequenced material came from blood, either unsorted or a sorted T cell fraction (not recorded which). These receptors originate from a human donor who was either an allogeneic HSCT recipient or a stem cell or donor lymphocyte infusion donor (not recorded which). It is not recorded whose cells these are; they may come from a transplant donor.

The chain carries TRBV20-1 and TRBJ1-2, with a weak D call TRBD1 (6 bases). Germline CDR1 and CDR2: DFQATT and SNEGSKA (reference sequence). Trimming stripped 7 bases from V and 3 bases from J, with 15 bases between. The CDR3 covers 13 residues. The CDR3 DNA follows: TGCAGTGGAATGGGACACACCTACTATGGCTACACCTTC. Its protein is CSGMGHTYYGYTF.

V gene TRBV6-5 combines with J gene TRBJ1-2; D might be TRBD1 (6 bases). In germline, CDR1 is MNHEY, CDR2 SVGAGI. V was trimmed by 4 bases and J by 4 bases, leaving 13 bases between them. The CDR3 length is 14 residues. In DNA, the CDR3 is TGTGCCAGCAGTTCCAATGACAGGTTCTATGGCTACACCTTC. It yields the protein CASSSNDRFYGYTF.

V and J are TRBV29-1 and TRBJ2-6, with D uncertain. V shed 3 bases and J shed 1 base, with 4 bases lying between them. The V gene's germline CDR1 is SQVTM and CDR2 ANQGSEA. CDR3 length: 13 amino acids. The CDR3 region is CSVDASGANVLTF. As DNA, the CDR3 is TGCAGCGTTGATGCTTCTGGGGCCAACGTCCTGACTTTC.

This clonotype was seen more than once but under ten times. V gene TRBV5-5 combines with J gene TRBJ2-2, with D perhaps matching TRBD1 or TRBD2 (5 bases each). Germline CDR1 SGHKS, CDR2 YYEKEE (reference sequence). The CDR3 is made up of 15 amino acids. Trimming took off 2 bases at V and 4 bases at J, with 12 bases between the two ends. Written as DNA, the CDR3 is TGTGCCAGCAGCTTAGACGGGACGGTCACCGGGGAGCTGTTTTTT. It specifies CASSLDGTVTGELFF. Together with reference TRBV5-5 and TRBJ2-2, the CDR3 gives the full variable domain: DAGVTQSPTHLIKTRGQQVTLRCSPISGHKSVSWYQQVLGQGPQFIFQYYEKEERGRGNFPDRFSARQFPNYSSELNVNALLLGDSALYLCASSLDGTVTGELFFGEGSRLTVL.

The rearrangement joins TRBV20-1 to TRBJ2-7, with 8 nucleotides matching TRBD2. V dropped 5 bases and J dropped 0; count of bases not matched to a gene: 3. The CDR3 consists of 13 residues. The germline V gene has CDR1 DFQATT and CDR2 SNEGSKA (reference sequence). The CDR3 sequence is CSALRGASYEQYF. CDR3 DNA sequence: TGCAGTGCTCTGCGGGGGGCCTCCTACGAGCAGTACTTC.

The genes are TRBV4-1 and TRBJ2-1; 7 bases are a match to TRBD2. The CDR3 contains 14 residues. J gave up 7 bases and V 3 bases, and 6 bases lay outside the gene matches. Germline V gene lookup returns CDR1 MGHRA and CDR2 YSYEKL. Written as DNA, the CDR3 is TGCGCCAGCAGCCACAACAAAGCGGGAAATGAGCAGTTCTTC. This sequence encodes CASSHNKAGNEQFF.

The chain employs TRBV4-3 and TRBJ1-2, with 7 bases aligning to TRBD1. Germline CDR1 and CDR2: LGHNA and YSLEER. The junction had 2 bases not matched to a gene; V was cut back by 0 bases and J by 4 bases. This CDR3 has 14 amino acids. The CDR3 DNA reads TGCGCCAGCAGCCAAGAAGGGACAGCCTATGGCTACACCTTC. Its translation is CASSQEGTAYGYTF.

This chain uses TRBV9 with TRBJ2-5; D is ambiguous. From germline, CDR1 is SGDLS and CDR2 YYNGEE. With 0 bases removed from V and 5 bases from J, the gap between germline ends came to 11 bases. The CDR3 length is 14 residues. The CDR3 region is CASSVGDYAETQYF. CDR3 nucleotides: TGTGCCAGCAGCGTAGGAGATTACGCGGAGACCCAGTACTTC.

The gene calls are TRBV10-3 and TRBJ1-1; TRBD1 agrees at 9 bases. This CDR3 has 15 residues. J lost 1 base, V lost 7 bases, and 7 bases had no gene match. The germline V gene encodes CDR1 ENHRY and CDR2 SYGVKD. CDR3 loop: CAIKGQGSGNTEAFF. The CDR3 nucleotides are TGTGCCATCAAGGGACAGGGAAGCGGGAACACTGAAGCTTTCTTT.

The chain has TRBV24-1 and TRBJ2-5; a weak D match, TRBD2 (6 bases). V was trimmed by 8 bases and J by 5 bases, leaving 14 bases between them. This CDR3 spans 13 amino acids. Germline CDR1 and CDR2: KGHDR and SFDVKD. CDR3 sequence (DNA): TGTGCCACCAATACCGGGAGAGGGGAGACCCAGTACTTC. Encoded protein: CATNTGRGETQYF.

This clonotype has just a few counts. The rearrangement uses TRBV5-1 and TRBJ1-1; D uncertain. The V gene lost 1 base and the J gene lost 1 base, with 5 bases spanning the gap. The V gene's germline CDR1 is SGHRS and CDR2 YFSETQ. The CDR3 consists of 13 residues. CDR3 DNA: TGCGCCAGCAGCTTGATTCAGAACACTGAAGCTTTCTTT. Amino acid sequence: CASSLIQNTEAFF.

This clonotype was seen ten or more times. The CDR3 reads CASSSDRGGNQPQHF. CDR3 coding DNA: TGTGCCAGCAGTTCCGACAGGGGAGGCAATCAGCCCCAGCATTTT. The gene calls are TRBV12-3 or TRBV12-4 and TRBJ1-5; 8 bases match TRBD1. Trimming took 4 bases from V and 2 from J; bases not matched to a gene: 4. The CDR3 loop spans 15 amino acids.

The J gene is TRBJ1-4, the V gene TRBV20-1, with 7 bases lining up with TRBD1. Trimming removed 8 bases from V and 8 bases from J; junction bases left unmatched: 8. This CDR3 has 12 amino acids. Germline V gene lookup returns CDR1 DFQATT and CDR2 SNEGSKA (reference sequence). Here the CDR3 reads CSTAGTDEKLFF. The DNA for the CDR3 is TGCAGTACAGCCGGGACAGACGAAAAACTGTTTTTT.

The chain carries TRBV20-1 and TRBJ2-3, with 8 bases aligning to TRBD2. V gave up 0 bases and J gave up 4 bases; unmatched junction bases: 9. CDR1 DFQATT and CDR2 SNEGSKA come from the germline V gene (reference sequence). The CDR3 has 16 residues. The CDR3 spells CSARDRGTRLSDTQYF. CDR3 nucleotide sequence: TGCAGTGCTAGAGATCGGGGGACTAGATTATCAGATACGCAGTATTTT.

This clonotype showed up just a few times. J is TRBJ2-7 and V is TRBV5-1; D remains unclear. V shed 0 bases and J shed 2 bases, with 9 bases lying between them. From germline, CDR1 is SGHRS and CDR2 YFSETQ. This CDR3 is built from 14 residues. The CDR3 sequence: CASSLASAAYEQYF. For the CDR3, the DNA is TGCGCCAGCAGCTTGGCCTCGGCTGCCTACGAGCAGTACTTC.

This clonotype was picked up a small number of times. The V gene is TRBV12-3 or TRBV12-4, the J gene TRBJ2-5, with 13 bases lining up with TRBD2. The CDR3 spans 19 residues. The V gene end was trimmed by 6 bases and the J gene end by 2 bases; junction bases not matched to a gene: 15. CDR3 coding DNA: TGTGCCAGCAGCATCCTTACTAGCGGGAGGGCCGTTGGGCAAGAGACCCAGTACTTC. Residues: CASSILTSGRAVGQETQYF.

The chain has TRBV28 and TRBJ1-1; D remains ambiguous. The CDR3 loop spans 13 amino acids. Germline CDR1 reads MDHEN; CDR2 reads SYDVKM. V dropped 10 bases and J dropped 0 bases, with 12 bases sitting between them. The CDR3 DNA follows: TGTGCCATTAGAGGACCGATGAACACTGAAGCTTTCTTT. Its translation: CAIRGPMNTEAFF.